Sequencing of this T cell receptor beta chain was carried out in a study of blood T cell repertoires in COVID-19. About the study: The United States, Italy and Spain supplied acute and convalescent COVID-19 samples.

In the original analysis: Nucleated cell number was recorded as an estimate derived from reference gene primer amplification. Measured with immunoSEQ multiplex PCR; TCRdb has only the in-frame clones, and not every one. V, J and clone size are taken as reported in that table, and D and trimming were inferred from the DNA itself. This sample has approximately 300,000 clones, with 85% to 90% found just once. Trimming took 6 bases from V and 0 from J; bases not matched to a gene: 12. This CDR3 has 18 amino acids. In germline, CDR1 is SGHVS, CDR2 FQNEAQ. Sample: peripheral blood. The chain is built from TRBV7-8 and TRBJ2-3; 10 bases agree with TRBD2. The sequence came from a woman aged 40-49 years with acute or convalescent COVID-19. This chain's CDR3 is CASSFPGTSAVSTDTQYF. The CDR3 DNA sequence: TGTGCCAGCAGTTTTCCCGGGACTAGCGCCGTAAGCACAGATACGCAGTATTTT.